The 9 T cell receptor beta chains below come from one sample, sequenced in a study of naive and memory T cell subsets. Treatment reported: skin biopsy from PPD injection site in Mantoux-positive individual. A UMI-containing oligonucleotide was joined by 3' ligation to the TCR cDNA template. The SP2 primer and nested alpha and beta constant region primers amplified ligated cDNA in four rounds. MiXCR, run by TCRdb on the UMI-ligation and nested PCR reads, gives a single entry per CDR3 protein. The repertoire includes 25,000 to 35,000 distinct CDR3 sequences, approximately 6.7% of them detected once, and 3% to 3.5% sits in the top ten. Sequenced material: skin, taken from a tuberculin skin test site. The origin of the receptors is an adult in good health.

This chain links TRBV7-9 with TRBJ1-4, with D uncertain. V was shortened by 8 bases and J by 8 bases, with 12 bases between the two germline ends. Germline values: CDR1 SEHNR, CDR2 FQNEAQ (reference sequence). This CDR3 has 12 residues. The CDR3 DNA reads TGTGCCAGCGTAGGGCTTGGGGAAAAACTGTTTTTT. Translated: CASVGLGEKLFF.

This clonotype was counted a few times. The chain links TRBV19 to TRBJ1-6; D not certain. The CDR3 spans 14 residues. With 8 bases removed from V and 0 bases from J, the gap between germline ends came to 8 bases. Germline lookup yields CDR1 LNHDA and CDR2 SQIVND (reference sequence). The CDR3: CASGYSSYNSPLHF. DNA for the CDR3: TGTGCCAGTGGTTATAGCTCCTATAATTCACCCCTCCACTTT.

The chain has TRBV15 and TRBJ1-2; D ambiguous. The V gene lost 0 bases and the J gene lost 2 bases, with 4 bases spanning the gap. Germline V gene data show CDR1 as LNHNV and CDR2 as YYDKDF (reference sequence). The CDR3 runs 13 residues. CDR3 amino acids: CATSRDVNYGYTF. CDR3 coding DNA: TGTGCCACCAGCAGAGATGTGAACTATGGCTACACCTTC.

In this sample, this clonotype turned up many times. The chain links TRBV6-6 to TRBJ1-1, with D possibly being TRBD1 (5 bases). CDR3 length: 15 residues. The ends were cut back, 5 bases at V and 5 bases at J, with 18 bases in the middle. Per germline, CDR1 MNHNY and CDR2 SVGAGI (reference sequence). The CDR3 sequence is CASSKQFAGRTEAFF. The DNA for the CDR3 is TGTGCCAGCAGTAAACAGTTTGCAGGGAGAACTGAAGCTTTCTTT.

This clonotype was recorded at least ten times. The J gene is TRBJ2-1, the V gene TRBV7-2, with 7 nucleotides matching TRBD1. Germline V gene data show CDR1 as SGHTA and CDR2 as FQGNSA. Losses at the gene ends were 4 bases for V and 3 bases for J; bases not matched to a gene: 21. The CDR3 has 20 amino acids. CDR3 amino acids: CASSSPTGTVPGRFYNEQFF. The CDR3 DNA is TGTGCCAGCAGCTCACCGACCGGGACAGTCCCTGGTCGGTTCTACAATGAGCAGTTCTTC.

The gene calls are TRBV9 and TRBJ2-1; weak D call: TRBD1 (5 bases). Germline loops: CDR1 SGDLS, CDR2 YYNGEE. This CDR3 comprises 13 residues. V was clipped by 0 bases and J by 6 bases, with 7 bases between them. DNA of the CDR3: TGTGCCAGCAGCGTAGGACAGTTCAATGAGCAGTTCTTC. This encodes CASSVGQFNEQFF.

This chain connects TRBV10-1 to TRBJ1-1, with TRBD1 matching over 11 bases. This CDR3 region has 16 residues. Trimming cost V 3 bases and J 1 base; bases outside gene matches: 4. Germline loops: CDR1 WNHNN, CDR2 SYGVQD (reference sequence). The CDR3 loop is CASSDQGQGENTEAFF. Written as DNA, the CDR3 is TGCGCCAGCAGTGACCAGGGACAGGGGGAGAACACTGAAGCTTTCTTT.

This clonotype has at least ten counts. The chain combines TRBV6-2 or TRBV6-3 with TRBJ2-2; TRBD1 or TRBD2 may be the D gene (5 bases each). Trimming took 5 bases from V and 5 from J, leaving 15 bases between them. Looked up from germline, CDR1 is MNHEY and CDR2 is SVGEGT. The CDR3 length is 15 residues. Here the CDR3 reads CASSTGTIATGELFF. The CDR3 region has the DNA TGTGCCAGCAGTACCGGGACCATAGCGACCGGGGAGCTGTTTTTT.

This clonotype was detected only a few times. A much larger clone differs by one base, so this may be a read error. This chain uses TRBV7-9 with TRBJ2-3, with D possibly being TRBD2 (6 bases). Germline assignment: CDR1 SEHNR and CDR2 FQNEAQ (reference sequence). The CDR3 contains 13 residues. The V end was cut by 0 bases, the J end by 11 bases, with 12 bases between. The CDR3 is CASSLAGISGQYF. The CDR3 DNA reads as TGTGCCAGCAGCTTAGCTGGAATTAGCGGGCAGTATTTT.